This TCR beta chain was found in a study of cytomegalovirus exposure and HLA in healthy donors (TCRdb year 2017). In the study overall: A later analysis indicated that the roughly 120 validation repertoires were generated on the platform also employed for the 700 or so repertoires of the first cohort. Besides the first cohort of 666 subjects, a separate validation cohort made up of 120 different subjects was used. The study aimed to test whether cataloging public T cell receptors could reveal signatures of past pathogen exposure. High-throughput TCR immunosequencing, statistical association of individual TCRs with disease status, and machine learning were combined to predict cytomegalovirus infection status. Study-wide conclusions, independent of this receptor: Most TCR sequences were observed very rarely across donors, whereas some public TCRs were present in many individuals. The classifier was reported to diagnose cytomegalovirus status with high specificity and sensitivity in both the original cohort and the validation cohort. In vitro tests confirmed that a few of the cytomegalovirus-associated TCR beta chains recognize cytomegalovirus antigens. The authors suggested that the approach could potentially be extended to other disease states and immunological phenotypes. A later analysis had no HLA typing for the validation cohort, so co-occurrence there was scored across all 120 repertoires. A total of 150 to 200 TCR beta chains were listed by the study as associated with cytomegalovirus. Of the cluster scores, about 94% were above 0 in a later analysis, which found that TCRs clustered in the first cohort also tended to co-occur in the approximately 130 validation repertoires.

Preparation of the library involved the immunoSEQ multiplex PCR assay. On the authors' methods: A statistical classification framework was developed to diagnose cytomegalovirus status using the catalog of TCR beta chain sequences. Not all clones reach the TCRdb copy of this immuneACCESS table, which keeps in-frame sequences only. Checked studies attribute under half of the gap to unresolved V genes and leave the rest unexplained. V and J calls and clone size are copied from that table; D and trimming were computed from the DNA. The table for this sample lists 170,000 or so clones; 85% of them were counted only once. The ten top clones hold more than 15% of the sample. The cysteine opens and the phenylalanine closes a CDR3 of 15 amino acids. The entry retains the CDR3 DNA only, 45 bases that are in frame from base 1. The germline V end is reduced by 2 bases and the J end by 7 bases; junction bases left unmatched: 8. CDR1 and CDR2 (KGHSH, LQKENI) derive from the germline V gene.

Worth noting for this clone: What this receptor recognizes is not known. No quality values exist for individual bases; no much larger clone is one base distant.

Separate from the approximately 700-subject first cohort, the validation cohort of about 120 subjects was the group to which the donors belonged. The sequenced material came from PBMCs. The chain was built from TRBV18 and TRBJ2-1; 7 nucleotides in the junction match TRBD1. The TCR originated in a man aged 18 to 29 in good health and CMV-seropositive. For the CDR3, the sequence is CASSPNEGRGNEQFF. The DNA sequence is as follows: TGTGCCAGCTCACCAAACGAGGGCAGGGGGAATGAGCAGTTCTTC.